A single sample gave rise to the 22 T cell receptor beta chains below, sequenced in a study of cytotoxic CD8 clonotypes in ibrutinib-treated CLL. Produced via immunoSEQ multiplex PCR; TCRdb's table is partial and in-frame only. Here the sample spans about 140,000 clones, 75% to 85% being singletons. The sample in question was PBMCs, obtained after 36 months of ibrutinib treatment. The receptors derive from a human donor with chronic lymphocytic leukemia.

The chain links TRBV6-5 to TRBJ1-1; possibly TRBD1 for D (5 bases). V was clipped by 0 bases and J by 1 base, with 6 bases between them. Germline-derived CDR1 and CDR2 are MNHEY and SVGAGI. This CDR3 has 14 residues. Here the CDR3 reads CASSYSDKNTEAFF. CDR3 coding DNA: TGTGCCAGCAGTTACTCGGACAAGAACACTGAAGCTTTCTTT.

DNA for the CDR3: TGTGCCAGCAGCGGCCGGGTCCCCCAGGTTGAGCAGTACTTC. Translating gives CASSGRVPQVEQYF. The genes are TRBV7-6 and TRBJ2-7, with D uncertain. Trimming stripped 5 bases from V and 7 bases from J, with 18 bases between. CDR3 length equals 14 residues. CDR1 SGHVS and CDR2 FNYEAQ come from the germline V gene.

The rearrangement uses TRBV27 and TRBJ2-3; TRBD1 matches 10 bases. The length of the CDR3 is 16 residues. CDR1 is MNHEY, CDR2 SMNVEV, per germline (reference sequence). J lost 5 bases, V lost 6 bases, and 11 bases had no gene match. The CDR3 reads CASRATGTGDQDTQYF. CDR3 sequence (DNA): TGTGCCAGCAGGGCCACCGGGACAGGGGATCAAGATACGCAGTATTTT.

This chain uses TRBV11-3 with TRBJ2-1; 8 bases are shared with TRBD1. The length of the CDR3 is 17 residues. V was pared by 1 base and J by 10 bases, with 15 bases of the junction left unmatched. CDR1 is SGHNT, CDR2 YENEEA, per germline. CDR3 amino acids: CASSLVPVGQVVGEQFF. The DNA for the CDR3 is TGTGCCAGCAGCTTAGTTCCTGTGGGACAGGTCGTCGGGGAGCAGTTCTTC. Supplemented by reference TRBV11-3 and TRBJ2-1, the full variable domain reads EAGVVQSPRYKIIEKKQPVAFWCNPISGHNTLYWYLQNLGQGPELLIRYENEEAVDDSQLPKDRFSAERLKGVDSTLKIQPAELGDSAVYLCASSLVPVGQVVGEQFFGPGTRLTVL.

V usage is TRBV5-1 and J usage is TRBJ1-4, with 8 bases matching TRBD1. This CDR3 spans 14 amino acids. Germline loops: CDR1 SGHRS, CDR2 YFSETQ. J was trimmed by 7 bases and V by 4 bases; bases with no gene match: 6. The CDR3 loop reads CASSLGQEVEKLFF. In DNA, the CDR3 is TGCGCCAGCAGCCTGGGACAGGAAGTTGAAAAACTGTTTTTT. Full variable domain (rest looked up from reference TRBV5-1 and TRBJ1-4): KAGVTQTPRYLIKTRGQQVTLSCSPISGHRSVSWYQQTPGQGLQFLFEYFSETQRNKGNFPGRFSGRQFSNSRSEMNVSTLELGDSALYLCASSLGQEVEKLFFGSGTQLSVL.

In DNA, the CDR3 is TGTGCCAGCAGCTCCGGGACAGGCGGCCATCAGCCCCAGCATTTT. Its translation: CASSSGTGGHQPQHF. This chain links TRBV27 with TRBJ1-5, with 8 positions matching TRBD1. In germline, CDR1 is MNHEY, CDR2 SMNVEV (reference sequence). Trimming took 6 bases from V and 5 from J; bases not matched to a gene: 9. CDR3 length: 15 residues.

On this clone: At one of its ends the junction is not consistent with the germline gene, which may arise from a read error. The CDR3 DNA is TGTGCCAGCACCGTAGGGGGCGGCACAGATACGCAGTATTTT. This encodes CASTVGGGTDTQYF. This chain connects TRBV9 to TRBJ2-3, with 7 positions matching TRBD1. Looked up from germline, CDR1 is SGDLS and CDR2 is YYNGEE. CDR3 length: 14 residues.

V usage is TRBV4-1 and J usage is TRBJ2-4; D unclear. The CDR3 has 15 amino acids. Deletions cut 4 bases from V and 0 bases from J, with 10 bases between. From germline, CDR1 is MGHRA and CDR2 YSYEKL. The CDR3 sequence is CASSPEKLAKNIQYF. As DNA, the CDR3 is TGCGCCAGCAGCCCAGAGAAATTAGCCAAAAACATTCAGTACTTC.

This clone was observed a handful of times. V is TRBV30 and J is TRBJ2-2; TRBD1 is a possible D gene (5 bases). This CDR3 has 11 residues. Trimming shortened V by 4 bases and J by 7 bases, and 7 bases separated the two germline ends. The V gene's germline CDR1 is GTSNPN and CDR2 SVGIG (reference sequence). The CDR3 sequence is CAWTGFGELFF. The DNA for the CDR3 is TGTGCCTGGACAGGGTTCGGGGAGCTGTTTTTT.

The chain links TRBV9 to TRBJ2-7; 7 bases map to TRBD2. The CDR3 runs to 14 residues. The germline CDR1 and CDR2 sequences are SGDLS and YYNGEE. With V trimmed by 4 bases and J by 1 base, 5 bases remained unmatched. The CDR3, as DNA: TGTGCCAGCAGCCCCCGACTAGCTTCCTACGAGCAGTACTTC. It encodes CASSPRLASYEQYF.

This clone has just a few counts. The rearrangement joins TRBV7-8 to TRBJ2-7; D gene ambiguous. The CDR3 sequence is 12 residues long. Germline V CDR1 and CDR2: SGHVS, FQNEAQ. The V end lost 1 base, the J end lost 2 bases, and 3 bases lay between the germline ends. The CDR3 DNA reads TGTGCCAGCAGCTTAGGGGCCTACGAGCAGTACTTC. Amino acid sequence: CASSLGAYEQYF. Full variable domain (outside the CDR3, taken from reference TRBV7-8 and TRBJ2-7): GAGVSQSPRYKVAKRGQDVALRCDPISGHVSLFWYQQALGQGPEFLTYFQNEAQLDKSGLPSDRFFAERPEGSVSTLKIQRTQQEDSAVYLCASSLGAYEQYFGPGTRLTVT.

The rearrangement uses TRBV28 and TRBJ2-6; possibly TRBD1 or TRBD2 for D (5 bases each). The germline V gene has CDR1 MDHEN and CDR2 SYDVKM. There are 17 residues in the CDR3. Between the trimmed V and J ends, which lost 9 bases and 2 bases, there was a span of 20 bases. The CDR3 loop reads CASQTGTAVAGANVLTF. The CDR3 DNA follows: TGTGCCAGTCAAACGGGGACGGCGGTTGCTGGGGCCAACGTCCTGACTTTC.

The chain uses TRBV27 and TRBJ2-7; TRBD2 aligns across 7 bases. Germline V gene lookup returns CDR1 MNHEY and CDR2 SMNVEV (reference sequence). The CDR3 sequence is 11 residues long. The junction had 4 bases not matched to a gene; V was cut back by 5 bases and J by 9 bases. The CDR3 region has the DNA TGTGCCAGCAGTCCTGGGAGGGTGCAGTACTTC. It encodes CASSPGRVQYF.

The CDR3 nucleotides are TGTGCCAGCAGCCCGAGTGACTTGAACACTGAAGCTTTCTTT. Protein sequence: CASSPSDLNTEAFF. J is TRBJ1-1 and V is TRBV7-6; D uncertain. CDR3 length: 14 residues. Germline V CDR1 and CDR2: SGHVS, FNYEAQ. Trimming removed 5 bases at V and 0 bases at J, with 10 bases between.

The J gene is TRBJ1-6, the V gene TRBV10-2; D call uncertain. V was shortened by 0 bases and J by 5 bases, with 2 bases between the two germline ends. The germline V gene encodes CDR1 WSHSY and CDR2 SAAADI. The CDR3 has 13 residues. CDR3 nucleotide sequence: TGCGCCAGCAGTGAGTCCCATAATTCACCCCTCCACTTT. Translating it yields CASSESHNSPLHF.

The V and J genes are TRBV27 and TRBJ1-6; 7 bases map to TRBD1. The CDR3 runs to 14 residues. Per the germline V gene, CDR1 is MNHEY and CDR2 is SMNVEV (reference sequence). V shed 4 bases, J shed 10 bases, and the junction held 7 bases outside the gene matches. Here the CDR3 DNA reads TGTGCCAGCAGTTACAGGGGAGGCAGGTCACCCCTCCACTTT. Its translation is CASSYRGGRSPLHF.

This clone was found once. The chain has TRBV2 and TRBJ2-7, with a weak D call TRBD2 (6 bases). Germline CDR1 is SNHLY and CDR2 is FYNNEI. Between the trimmed V and J ends, which lost 7 bases and 1 base, there was a span of 26 bases. The length of the CDR3 is 18 residues. The CDR3 nucleotides are TGTGCCAGCATCCCCATCGGTGCGGGGTCAGCGTTTTCCTACGAGCAGTACTTC. Protein product: CASIPIGAGSAFSYEQYF.

The CDR3 DNA sequence: TGCAGCGTTGCAGGACAGGGTGGCCAGCCCCAGCATTTT. Translating gives CSVAGQGGQPQHF. The chain joins TRBV29-1 to TRBJ1-5, with 8 bases that match TRBD1. The CDR3 has 13 amino acids. Germline V gives CDR1 SQVTM, CDR2 ANQGSEA. With 4 bases clipped from V and 7 bases from J, the junction kept 6 bases outside the gene matches. Using reference TRBV29-1 and TRBJ1-5 for the parts outside the CDR3, the full variable domain is SAVISQKPSRDICQRGTSLTIQCQVDSQVTMMFWYRQQPGQSLTLIATANQGSEATYESGFVIDKFPISRPNLTFSTLTVSNMSPEDSSIYLCSVAGQGGQPQHFGDGTRLSIL.

The chain joins TRBV6-1 to TRBJ2-7, with D perhaps assigned TRBD1 or TRBD2 (6 bases each). The germline CDR1 and CDR2 sequences are MNHNS and SASEGT. V was trimmed by 4 bases and J by 4 bases, leaving 23 bases between them. This CDR3 comprises 17 residues. DNA of the CDR3: TGTGCCAGCAGTGGTCGGGACACCACAACGGGGGCGTACGAGCAGTACTTC. Protein sequence: CASSGRDTTTGAYEQYF.

This chain uses TRBV29-1 with TRBJ1-5; 7 bases align to TRBD1. From germline, CDR1 is SQVTM and CDR2 ANQGSEA. The trim removed 5 bases at V and 0 bases at J, leaving 1 base unmatched. CDR3 length: 13 amino acids. CDR3 loop: CSVQGDSNQPQHF. In nucleotides, the CDR3 is TGCAGCGTTCAGGGGGATAGCAATCAGCCCCAGCATTTT.

The chain combines TRBV13 with TRBJ1-1; 9 bases are shared with TRBD1. CDR3 length: 16 residues. V was pared by 6 bases and J by 2 bases, with 10 bases of the junction left unmatched. The germline V gene has CDR1 PRHDT and CDR2 FYEKMQ (reference sequence). The DNA for the CDR3 is TGTGCCAGCAGACCACAGGGGGCGTCTGGCAACACTGAAGCTTTCTTT. Translating gives CASRPQGASGNTEAFF. Drawing the rest from reference TRBV13 and TRBJ1-1, the complete variable domain is AAGVIQSPRHLIKEKRETATLKCYPIPRHDTVYWYQQGPGQDPQFLISFYEKMQSDKGSIPDRFSAQQFSDYHSELNMSSLELGDSALYFCASRPQGASGNTEAFFGQGTRLTVV.

The chain is built from TRBV29-1 and TRBJ1-1; maybe TRBD1 (5 bases). The CDR3 sequence is 12 residues long. The germline V gene has CDR1 SQVTM and CDR2 ANQGSEA. V was clipped by 1 base and J by 5 bases, with 8 bases between them. The CDR3 loop is CSVEGGETEAFF. The DNA for the CDR3 is TGCAGCGTTGAAGGGGGGGAAACTGAAGCTTTCTTT.